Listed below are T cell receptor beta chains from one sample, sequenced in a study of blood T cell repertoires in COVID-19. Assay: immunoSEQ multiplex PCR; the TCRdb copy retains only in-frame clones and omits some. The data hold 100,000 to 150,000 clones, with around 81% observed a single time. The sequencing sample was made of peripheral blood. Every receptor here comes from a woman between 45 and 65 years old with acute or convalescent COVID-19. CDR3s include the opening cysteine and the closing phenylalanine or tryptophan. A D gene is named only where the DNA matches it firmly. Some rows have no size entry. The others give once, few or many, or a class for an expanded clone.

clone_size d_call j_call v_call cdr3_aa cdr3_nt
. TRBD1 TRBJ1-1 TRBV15 CATSTRQGRSSEAFF TGTGCCACCAGCACACGACAGGGGCGCTCGTCTGAAGCTTTCTTT
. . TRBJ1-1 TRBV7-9 CASSLNPGHTEAFF TGTGCCAGCAGCTTAAACCCAGGTCACACTGAAGCTTTCTTT
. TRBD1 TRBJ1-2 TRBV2 CASSETGGFGYTF TGTGCCAGCAGTGAAACAGGGGGCTTTGGCTACACCTTC
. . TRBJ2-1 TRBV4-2 CASSPLGSSYNEQFF TGTGCCAGCAGCCCACTAGGAAGCTCCTACAATGAGCAGTTCTTC
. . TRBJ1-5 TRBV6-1 CASSEGWSDSQPQHF TGTGCCAGCAGTGAAGGGTGGAGCGACAGTCAGCCCCAGCATTTT
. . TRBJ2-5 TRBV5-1 CASSLQGGAEETQYF TGCGCCAGCAGCTTACAAGGCGGGGCCGAAGAGACCCAGTACTTC
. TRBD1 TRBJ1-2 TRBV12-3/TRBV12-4 CASSGQGAAGYTF TGTGCCAGCAGTGGACAGGGGGCCGCTGGCTACACCTTC
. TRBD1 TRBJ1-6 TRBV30 CAWSRQGQVSLHF TGTGCCTGGAGTCGACAGGGGCAGGTATCCCTCCACTTT
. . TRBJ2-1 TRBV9 CASSVASLGNEQFF TGTGCCAGCAGCGTAGCTAGCTTGGGGAATGAGCAGTTCTTC
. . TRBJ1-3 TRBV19 CASRQGASGNTIYF TGTGCCAGTAGGCAGGGTGCGTCTGGAAACACCATATATTTT
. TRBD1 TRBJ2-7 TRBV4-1 CASSSSGQGTYEQYF TGCGCCAGCAGCTCATCCGGACAGGGAACCTACGAGCAGTACTTC
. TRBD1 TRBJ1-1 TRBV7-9 CASSPRQGNTEAFF TGTGCCAGCAGCCCTAGACAGGGGAACACTGAAGCTTTCTTT
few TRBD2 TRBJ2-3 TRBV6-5 CASSAGAGEADTQYF TGTGCCAGCAGCGCTGGTGCGGGGGAGGCAGATACGCAGTATTTT
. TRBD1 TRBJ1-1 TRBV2 CARQTGMNTEAFF TGTGCCCGGCAGACAGGGATGAACACTGAAGCTTTCTTT
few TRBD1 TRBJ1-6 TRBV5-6 CASSWADRDNSPLHF TGTGCCAGCAGCTGGGCCGACAGGGACAATTCACCCCTCCACTTT
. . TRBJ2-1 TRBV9 CASSVAGQGYNEQFF TGTGCCAGCAGCGTAGCTGGGCAGGGTTACAATGAGCAGTTCTTC
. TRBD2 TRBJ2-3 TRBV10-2 CASELRGGSRTDTQYF TGCGCCAGCGAACTACGGGGGGGTAGTCGCACAGATACGCAGTATTTT
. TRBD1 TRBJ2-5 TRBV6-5 CASSPIGTAETQYF TGTGCCAGCAGTCCGATCGGGACAGCAGAGACCCAGTACTTC
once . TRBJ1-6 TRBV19 CASSIGHPNSPLHF TGTGCCAGTAGTATAGGACACCCGAATTCACCCCTCCACTTT
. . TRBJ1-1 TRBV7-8 CASSFYPMNTEAFF TGTGCCAGCAGCTTCTATCCCATGAACACTGAAGCTTTCTTT
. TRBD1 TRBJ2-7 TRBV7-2 CASSNDRGFIYEQYF TGTGCCAGCAGCAACGACAGGGGGTTTATCTACGAGCAGTACTTC
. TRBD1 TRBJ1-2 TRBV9 CASSVVDRGSYGYTF TGTGCCAGCAGCGTAGTGGACAGGGGGTCCTATGGCTACACCTTC
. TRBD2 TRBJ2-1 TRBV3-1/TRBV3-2 CASRDLLAGNPNEQFF TGTGCCAGCAGGGACCTGCTAGCGGGAAACCCCAATGAGCAGTTCTTC
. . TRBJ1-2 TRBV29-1 CSVTSMGGYGYTF TGCAGCGTCACGTCCATGGGAGGCTATGGCTACACCTTC
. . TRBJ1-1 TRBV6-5 CASTKGWGMNTEAFF TGTGCCAGCACTAAGGGGTGGGGCATGAACACTGAAGCTTTCTTT
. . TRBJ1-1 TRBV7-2 CASSSRQEMNTEAFF TGTGCCAGCAGCTCAAGACAGGAGATGAACACTGAAGCTTTCTTT
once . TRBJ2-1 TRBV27 CASSLGSSASGDEQFF TGTGCCAGCAGTTTAGGGTCCTCAGCCTCCGGGGATGAGCAGTTCTTC
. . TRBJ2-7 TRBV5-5 CASSWGDSYEQYF TGTGCCAGCAGCTGGGGGGATTCCTACGAGCAGTACTTC
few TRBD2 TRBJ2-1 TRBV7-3 CASSLTGGSYNEQFF TGTGCCAGCAGCTTGACGGGGGGCTCCTACAATGAGCAGTTCTTC
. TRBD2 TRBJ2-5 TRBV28 CASSRTSGSGETQYF TGTGCCAGCAGTAGGACTAGCGGGAGTGGGGAGACCCAGTACTTC
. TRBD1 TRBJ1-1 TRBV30 CAWSEAGGNTEAFF TGTGCCTGGAGTGAGGCAGGGGGGAACACTGAAGCTTTCTTT
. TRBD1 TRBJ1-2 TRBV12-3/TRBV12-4 CASSLTGKDGYTF TGTGCCAGCAGCCTGACAGGGAAGGATGGCTACACCTTC
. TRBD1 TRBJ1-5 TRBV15 CATSREQGYSQPQHF TGTGCCACCAGCAGAGAACAGGGGTATAGTCAGCCCCAGCATTTT
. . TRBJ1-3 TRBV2 CASSAEGGNTIYF TGTGCCAGCAGCGCGGAGGGTGGAAACACCATATATTTT
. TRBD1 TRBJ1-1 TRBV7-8 CASSDRELAEAFF TGTGCCAGCAGCGACAGGGAGTTGGCTGAAGCTTTCTTT
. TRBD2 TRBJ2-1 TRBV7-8 CASSLGLAGGWNNEQFF TGTGCCAGCAGCTTAGGCCTAGCGGGAGGCTGGAACAATGAGCAGTTCTTC
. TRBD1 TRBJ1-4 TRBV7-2 CASSRDRGRDEKLFF TGTGCCAGCAGCCGGGACAGGGGACGAGATGAAAAACTGTTTTTT
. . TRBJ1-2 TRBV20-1 CSASRAGNYGYTF TGCAGTGCTAGTCGGGCAGGGAACTATGGCTACACCTTC
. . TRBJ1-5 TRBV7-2 CASSSRAQTQPQHF TGTGCCAGCAGCTCCCGAGCACAGACTCAGCCCCAGCATTTT
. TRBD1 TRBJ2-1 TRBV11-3 CASSSGTASYNEQFF TGTGCCAGCAGCTCCGGGACAGCCTCCTACAATGAGCAGTTCTTC
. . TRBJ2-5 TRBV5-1 CASSLGDTIQETQYF TGCGCCAGCAGCTTGGGAGATACTATCCAAGAGACCCAGTACTTC
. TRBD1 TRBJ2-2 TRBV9 CASSRQGSGELFF TGTGCCAGCAGCAGACAGGGTTCCGGGGAGCTGTTTTTT
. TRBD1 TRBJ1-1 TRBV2 CASSGQGAENTEAFF TGTGCCAGCAGTGGGCAGGGGGCAGAGAACACTGAAGCTTTCTTT
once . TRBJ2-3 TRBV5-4 CASSPVAVTNTNTQYF TGTGCCAGCAGCCCCGTAGCAGTCACAAACACAAATACGCAGTATTTT